A single sample is the source of the 32 T cell receptor beta chains below, sequenced in a study of T cell responses to AZD1222 COVID-19 vaccine. Sequencing was performed with immunoSEQ multiplex PCR; in TCRdb, only in-frame clones are kept and a portion is missing. The sample includes roughly 53,000 clones, approximately 88% of them seen just once. The material was peripheral blood, obtained on day 0 of AZD1222 vaccination. These receptor sequences come from an adult in good health.

This clone occurred a few times. The CDR3 coding sequence is TGTGCCAGCAGTTCCCGGACTAGCGGGACCAGGTTGGGTGAGACCCAGTACTTC. Translated: CASSSRTSGTRLGETQYF. The V and J genes are TRBV6-2 or TRBV6-3 and TRBJ2-5; the match to TRBD2 covers 12 bases. Germline CDR1 and CDR2: MNHEY and SVGEGT. With V trimmed by 4 bases and J by 5 bases, 14 bases remained unmatched. The CDR3 consists of 18 residues.

This clone has a single count. The chain recombines TRBV25-1 with TRBJ1-1; D may be TRBD1 (6 bases). Germline loops: CDR1 MGHDK, CDR2 SYGVNS. The CDR3 consists of 15 residues. V shed 1 base and J shed 1 base, with 10 bases lying between them. CDR3 sequence reads: CASSEFVGGNTEAFF. The CDR3 nucleotides read TGTGCCAGCAGTGAATTTGTAGGGGGGAACACTGAAGCTTTCTTT.

This sequence joins TRBV28 and TRBJ2-6; D call uncertain. Germline V gives CDR1 MDHEN, CDR2 SYDVKM. V was pared by 7 bases and J by 0 bases, with 10 bases between. This CDR3 is 15 amino acids long. The CDR3 nucleotides are TGTGCCAGCACCATACAGAGCTCTGGGGCCAACGTCCTGACTTTC. Amino acid sequence: CASTIQSSGANVLTF.

The V gene is TRBV16, the J gene TRBJ1-2; D remains unclear. The CDR3 consists of 16 residues. Trimming stripped 3 bases from V and 1 base from J, with 15 bases between. CDR1 is KGHSY and CDR2 is FQNENV in the germline V gene. CDR3: CASSQGPDGYNYGYTF. The CDR3 nucleotides are TGTGCCAGCAGCCAGGGCCCCGACGGATATAACTATGGCTACACCTTC.

This clone was recorded a few times. The chain combines TRBV5-4 with TRBJ2-7, with D possibly TRBD2 on 5 matching bases. There are 14 residues in the CDR3. Trimming removed 4 bases at V and 3 bases at J, with 14 bases between. Germline loops: CDR1 SGHNT, CDR2 YYREEE (reference sequence). The CDR3 region has the DNA TGTGCCAGCAGCCCCCGGACTCCCATCTACGAGCAGTACTTC. Its protein is CASSPRTPIYEQYF.

The genes are TRBV11-2 and TRBJ2-2, with a possible D match to TRBD2 (5 bases). Trimming took off 3 bases at V and 5 bases at J, with 16 bases between the two ends. Germline CDR1 SGHAT, CDR2 FQNNGV. The CDR3 runs to 16 residues. DNA of the CDR3: TGTGCCAGCAGCTTGGGAGTACTAGTGGGGACCGGGGAGCTGTTTTTT. Its protein product is CASSLGVLVGTGELFF.

V is TRBV15 and J is TRBJ2-1, with D possibly being TRBD1 (5 bases). The V gene's germline CDR1 is LNHNV and CDR2 YYDKDF (reference sequence). The CDR3 is made up of 14 amino acids. Trimming cost V 2 bases and J 5 bases, with 10 bases left between them. The CDR3: CATSRRTTDNEQFF. DNA of the CDR3: TGTGCCACCAGCAGAAGGACAACCGACAATGAGCAGTTCTTC.

This sequence joins TRBV7-9 and TRBJ1-3, with D perhaps matching TRBD1 (5 bases). CDR1 is SEHNR and CDR2 is FQNEAQ in the germline V gene (reference sequence). Trimming took 0 bases from V and 5 from J, leaving 11 bases between them. This CDR3 has 15 amino acids. This chain's CDR3 is CASSLAGGRRNTIYF. DNA of the CDR3: TGTGCCAGCAGCTTAGCGGGGGGTCGGAGAAACACCATATATTTT.

V and J are TRBV3-1 (or the pseudogene TRBV3-2) and TRBJ2-2; D is unresolved. The CDR3 length is 17 residues. Germline assignment: CDR1 LGHDT and CDR2 YNNKEL (reference sequence). Trimming pared 2 bases from V and 1 base from J, leaving 14 bases between. CDR3 residues: CASSQLLSAENTGELFF. DNA of the CDR3: TGTGCCAGCAGCCAATTGTTATCGGCGGAGAACACCGGGGAGCTGTTTTTT.

The chain is built from TRBV27 and TRBJ1-1; D gene unclear. There are 14 residues in the CDR3. Germline V gives CDR1 MNHEY, CDR2 SMNVEV (reference sequence). V lost 4 bases to trimming and J lost 2 bases, with 11 bases between them. CDR3 sequence: CASSSFLSNTEAFF. In DNA, the CDR3 is TGTGCCAGCAGTTCCTTTTTGAGTAACACTGAAGCTTTCTTT.

This chain connects TRBV5-4 to TRBJ2-2; TRBD2 matches 10 bases. There are 16 residues in the CDR3. J lost 4 bases, V lost 3 bases, and 6 bases had no gene match. From germline, CDR1 is SGHNT and CDR2 YYREEE (reference sequence). The CDR3 DNA reads as TGTGCCAGCAGCTCCTCTAGCGGGAGAACCACCGGGGAGCTGTTTTTT. This translates into CASSSSSGRTTGELFF.

DNA for the CDR3: TGTGCCAGCAGGTCAGGGGGCTTCGGGGGCTACACCTTC. It codes for CASRSGGFGGYTF. The chain recombines TRBV12-3 or TRBV12-4 with TRBJ1-2; 8 bases agree with TRBD1. The CDR3 runs to 13 residues. V dropped 6 bases and J dropped 8; count of bases not matched to a gene: 8.

The chain combines TRBV3-1 (or the pseudogene TRBV3-2) with TRBJ2-4; D is perhaps TRBD2 (5 bases). CDR3 length: 17 amino acids. Deletions cut 4 bases from V and 4 bases from J, with 20 bases between. The germline V gene has CDR1 LGHDT and CDR2 YNNKEL (reference sequence). Here the CDR3 reads CASSRRTPIQRKNIQYF. DNA for the CDR3: TGTGCCAGCAGCCGGAGGACTCCCATTCAAAGAAAAAACATTCAGTACTTC.

The J gene is TRBJ2-1, the V gene TRBV11-3; D gene unclear. The CDR3 extends over 12 amino acids. Germline CDR1 is SGHNT and CDR2 is YENEEA. V gave up 2 bases and J gave up 5 bases, with 4 bases separating them. This CDR3 reads CASSLRNNEQFF. The CDR3 DNA follows: TGTGCCAGCAGCTTAAGGAACAATGAGCAGTTCTTC. Based on the CDR3 plus reference TRBV11-3 and TRBJ2-1, the full variable domain is EAGVVQSPRYKIIEKKQPVAFWCNPISGHNTLYWYLQNLGQGPELLIRYENEEAVDDSQLPKDRFSAERLKGVDSTLKIQPAELGDSAVYLCASSLRNNEQFFGPGTRLTVL.

This chain connects TRBV27 to TRBJ2-7; 7 bases are shared with TRBD2. CDR1 is MNHEY and CDR2 is SMNVEV in the germline V gene (reference sequence). This CDR3 has 14 amino acids. The J segment lost 0 bases and the V segment lost 4 bases, leaving 3 bases of the junction unmatched. The CDR3 region has the DNA TGTGCCAGCAGTTCCCTAGCGGACTCCTACGAGCAGTACTTC. This encodes CASSSLADSYEQYF.

This clone was found a few times. This chain joins TRBV11-3 and TRBJ2-7; D is undetermined. V lost 1 base to trimming and J lost 6 bases, with 7 bases between them. The CDR3 consists of 12 residues. Germline V gives CDR1 SGHNT, CDR2 YENEEA. CDR3 bases: TGTGCCAGCAGCTTAGGGGGTAGCGAGCAGTACTTC. Translating it yields CASSLGGSEQYF.

This chain connects TRBV5-4 to TRBJ1-4; D might be TRBD1 (5 bases). There are 15 residues in the CDR3. The V end was cut by 0 bases, the J end by 1 base, with 7 bases between. Germline V gene sequence: CDR1 SGHNT, CDR2 YYREEE (reference sequence). The CDR3: CASSLDQGTNEKLFF. The CDR3 bases are TGTGCCAGCAGCTTGGACCAGGGAACTAATGAAAAACTGTTTTTT.

J is TRBJ2-5 and V is TRBV7-9; the D gene is possibly TRBD1 (5 bases). V shed 3 bases and J shed 2 bases, with 10 bases lying between them. Germline V gene sequence: CDR1 SEHNR, CDR2 FQNEAQ (reference sequence). The CDR3 is 14 residues long. CDR3 amino acids: CASSFGQDQETQYF. The CDR3 DNA follows: TGTGCCAGCAGCTTCGGACAAGATCAAGAGACCCAGTACTTC.

This clone appeared a few times. The rearrangement joins TRBV4-2 to TRBJ2-3; D is unresolved. This CDR3 has 12 amino acids. Germline lookup yields CDR1 LGHNA and CDR2 YNFKEQ. The ends were cut back, 1 base at V and 3 bases at J, with 2 bases in the middle. The CDR3 nucleotides are TGTGCCAGCAGCCAAGTAACAGATACGCAGTATTTT. Its translation: CASSQVTDTQYF.

The genes are TRBV10-3 and TRBJ1-5, with D unclear. V lost 3 bases to trimming and J lost 5 bases, with 5 bases between them. Germline V gene data show CDR1 as ENHRY and CDR2 as SYGVKD. The CDR3 sequence is 12 residues long. CDR3 residues: CAISDGDQPQHF. The CDR3 bases are TGTGCCATCAGTGACGGGGATCAGCCCCAGCATTTT.

V is TRBV2 and J is TRBJ2-6, with D unresolved. V was shortened by 2 bases and J by 0 bases, with 2 bases between the two germline ends. This CDR3 is 14 amino acids long. Per the germline V gene, CDR1 is SNHLY and CDR2 is FYNNEI. The CDR3 coding sequence is TGTGCCAGCAGTGAAAGCTCTGGGGCCAACGTCCTGACTTTC. Its protein is CASSESSGANVLTF.

The chain employs TRBV14 and TRBJ2-7; 7 bases are a match to TRBD1. CDR1 is SGHDN, CDR2 FVKESK, per germline. This CDR3 spans 14 amino acids. V shed 4 bases, J shed 6 bases, and the junction held 9 bases outside the gene matches. CDR3 nucleotide sequence: TGTGCCAGCAGCCCACACCTGGGACAGTCCGAGCAGTACTTC. It yields the protein CASSPHLGQSEQYF.

This chain joins TRBV7-3 and TRBJ2-3, with D perhaps matching TRBD2 (6 bases). The CDR3 spans 16 residues. The germline V and J ends were trimmed by 2 bases and 2 bases, with 14 bases remaining between them. Looked up from germline, CDR1 is SGHTA and CDR2 is FQGTGA. Here the CDR3 reads CASSLGLGGATDTQYF. The CDR3 nucleotides are TGTGCCAGCAGCTTAGGTTTAGGCGGGGCCACAGATACGCAGTATTTT.

The chain is built from TRBV18 and TRBJ1-2, with D possibly TRBD1 on 5 matching bases. This CDR3 comprises 16 residues. Trimming removed 2 bases at V and 2 bases at J, with 15 bases between. The V gene's germline CDR1 is KGHSH and CDR2 LQKENI. CDR3 sequence: CASSPGGVVHNYGYTF. The CDR3 region has the DNA TGTGCCAGCTCACCAGGGGGAGTCGTCCACAACTATGGCTACACCTTC.

The chain carries TRBV5-4 and TRBJ2-7, with 11 bases that match TRBD2. The junction had 2 bases not matched to a gene; V was cut back by 0 bases and J by 3 bases. Germline CDR1 reads SGHNT; CDR2 reads YYREEE (reference sequence). The CDR3 loop spans 15 amino acids. CDR3 coding DNA: TGTGCCAGCAGCTTGGCGACTAGCGGGATCTACGAGCAGTACTTC. Translating it yields CASSLATSGIYEQYF. Full variable domain (outside the CDR3, taken from reference TRBV5-4 and TRBJ2-7): ETGVTQSPTHLIKTRGQQVTLRCSSQSGHNTVSWYQQALGQGPQFIFQYYREEENGRGNFPPRFSGLQFPNYSSELNVNALELDDSALYLCASSLATSGIYEQYFGPGTRLTVT.

This rearrangement joins TRBV11-2 to TRBJ2-2; the match to TRBD1 covers 7 bases. V shed 6 bases and J 8 bases; nucleotides not matched to a gene: 3. Germline V gives CDR1 SGHAT, CDR2 FQNNGV. This CDR3 spans 12 amino acids. The CDR3 here is CASRKTGGELFF. CDR3 in DNA: TGTGCCAGCAGGAAGACAGGGGGGGAGCTGTTTTTT. Looking up the rest from reference TRBV11-2 and TRBJ2-2 gives the full variable domain: EAGVAQSPRYKIIEKRQSVAFWCNPISGHATLYWYQQILGQGPKLLIQFQNNGVVDDSQLPKDRFSAERLKGVDSTLKIQPAKLEDSAVYLCASRKTGGELFFGEGSRLTVL.

The rearrangement uses TRBV7-9 and TRBJ1-5; 7 nucleotides match TRBD1. The V gene's germline CDR1 is SEHNR and CDR2 FQNEAQ (reference sequence). The CDR3 sequence is 14 residues long. V shed 5 bases and J 5 bases; nucleotides not matched to a gene: 6. CDR3 bases: TGTGCCAGCAGCCCACAGGGGCCTGATCAGCCCCAGCATTTT. Translating gives CASSPQGPDQPQHF.

This chain joins TRBV11-3 and TRBJ1-2, with 9 bases that match TRBD1. V shed 5 bases and J 8 bases; nucleotides not matched to a gene: 3. This CDR3 has 12 residues. Per germline, CDR1 SGHNT and CDR2 YENEEA. The CDR3 sequence is CASSRTGDGYTF. The DNA of the CDR3 is TGTGCCAGCAGCCGGACAGGGGACGGCTACACCTTC.

The chain links TRBV21-1 to TRBJ2-1; TRBD2, as called in the table, went unchecked against the DNA. TRBV21-1 corresponds to a pseudogene. This CDR3 comprises 19 residues. The chain's CDR3 is CASSKVGLAGGPKYNEQFF. CDR3 in DNA: TGTGCCAGCAGCAAAGTCGGGCTAGCGGGAGGGCCTAAGTACAATGAGCAGTTCTTC.

The rearrangement joins TRBV10-3 to TRBJ1-2; 7 bases align to TRBD1. The ends lost 6 bases at V and 1 base at J; junction bases unmatched: 23. Germline CDR1 and CDR2: ENHRY and SYGVKD. The CDR3 extends over 20 amino acids. The CDR3 loop is CAISMQPGQYAGPFNYGYTF. CDR3 nucleotides: TGTGCCATCAGCATGCAGCCGGGACAGTATGCAGGGCCCTTTAACTATGGCTACACCTTC.

This clone was seen once. V usage is TRBV14 and J usage is TRBJ1-4, with D tentatively TRBD1 (6 bases). This CDR3 has 20 residues. V lost 0 bases to trimming and J lost 3 bases, with 23 bases between them. Germline CDR1 and CDR2: SGHDN and FVKESK. CDR3 coding DNA: TGTGCCAGCAGCCAAGAGGTGGAAGGAAGGGGGGCCTTCTCTAATGAAAAACTGTTTTTT. Amino acids: CASSQEVEGRGAFSNEKLFF.

The rearrangement links TRBV5-1 to TRBJ1-3, with D perhaps matching TRBD1 (6 bases). Germline-derived CDR1 and CDR2 are SGHRS and YFSETQ. This CDR3 is built from 16 residues. Trimming stripped 0 bases from V and 0 bases from J, with 10 bases between. CDR3 nucleotides: TGCGCCAGCAGCTTGGCCGGGACAACCTCTGGAAACACCATATATTTT. As protein: CASSLAGTTSGNTIYF.